This T cell receptor (beta chain) was observed in a study of T cell repertoires in cytomegalovirus infection. Study summary: Public TCR beta signatures were indicative of both CMV infection and a matching HLA type.

There are a few counts of this clonotype. Its antigen is undetermined. The germline V and J ends were trimmed by 6 bases and 3 bases, with 12 bases remaining between them. The CDR3 has 13 residues. Germline values: CDR1 ENHRY, CDR2 SYGVKD. Study outcomes and limitations: HLA-C-restricted CMV-specific TCR beta clonotypes prevailed in the ex vivo response. The cumulative frequency of public TCR beta families identified carriers of CMV plus the relevant HLA.

Via MiXCR, TCRdb re-called the reads, giving one row per CDR3 protein. The sample carries tens of thousands of distinct CDR3 sequences, over 20% recorded once. The TCR comes from a human donor in good health (CMV status not recorded). Some clones in this sample may be carry-over from other donors' samples. The V and J genes are TRBV10-3 and TRBJ2-7; tentatively, D is TRBD1 or TRBD2 (5 bases each). The sequencing here drew on CD8+ T cells from cultured PBMCs, taken from culture after CMV antigen stimulation. CDR3 residues: CAIRGDGNYEQYF. The CDR3 DNA sequence: TGTGCCATCAGAGGGGACGGAAACTACGAGCAGTACTTC.